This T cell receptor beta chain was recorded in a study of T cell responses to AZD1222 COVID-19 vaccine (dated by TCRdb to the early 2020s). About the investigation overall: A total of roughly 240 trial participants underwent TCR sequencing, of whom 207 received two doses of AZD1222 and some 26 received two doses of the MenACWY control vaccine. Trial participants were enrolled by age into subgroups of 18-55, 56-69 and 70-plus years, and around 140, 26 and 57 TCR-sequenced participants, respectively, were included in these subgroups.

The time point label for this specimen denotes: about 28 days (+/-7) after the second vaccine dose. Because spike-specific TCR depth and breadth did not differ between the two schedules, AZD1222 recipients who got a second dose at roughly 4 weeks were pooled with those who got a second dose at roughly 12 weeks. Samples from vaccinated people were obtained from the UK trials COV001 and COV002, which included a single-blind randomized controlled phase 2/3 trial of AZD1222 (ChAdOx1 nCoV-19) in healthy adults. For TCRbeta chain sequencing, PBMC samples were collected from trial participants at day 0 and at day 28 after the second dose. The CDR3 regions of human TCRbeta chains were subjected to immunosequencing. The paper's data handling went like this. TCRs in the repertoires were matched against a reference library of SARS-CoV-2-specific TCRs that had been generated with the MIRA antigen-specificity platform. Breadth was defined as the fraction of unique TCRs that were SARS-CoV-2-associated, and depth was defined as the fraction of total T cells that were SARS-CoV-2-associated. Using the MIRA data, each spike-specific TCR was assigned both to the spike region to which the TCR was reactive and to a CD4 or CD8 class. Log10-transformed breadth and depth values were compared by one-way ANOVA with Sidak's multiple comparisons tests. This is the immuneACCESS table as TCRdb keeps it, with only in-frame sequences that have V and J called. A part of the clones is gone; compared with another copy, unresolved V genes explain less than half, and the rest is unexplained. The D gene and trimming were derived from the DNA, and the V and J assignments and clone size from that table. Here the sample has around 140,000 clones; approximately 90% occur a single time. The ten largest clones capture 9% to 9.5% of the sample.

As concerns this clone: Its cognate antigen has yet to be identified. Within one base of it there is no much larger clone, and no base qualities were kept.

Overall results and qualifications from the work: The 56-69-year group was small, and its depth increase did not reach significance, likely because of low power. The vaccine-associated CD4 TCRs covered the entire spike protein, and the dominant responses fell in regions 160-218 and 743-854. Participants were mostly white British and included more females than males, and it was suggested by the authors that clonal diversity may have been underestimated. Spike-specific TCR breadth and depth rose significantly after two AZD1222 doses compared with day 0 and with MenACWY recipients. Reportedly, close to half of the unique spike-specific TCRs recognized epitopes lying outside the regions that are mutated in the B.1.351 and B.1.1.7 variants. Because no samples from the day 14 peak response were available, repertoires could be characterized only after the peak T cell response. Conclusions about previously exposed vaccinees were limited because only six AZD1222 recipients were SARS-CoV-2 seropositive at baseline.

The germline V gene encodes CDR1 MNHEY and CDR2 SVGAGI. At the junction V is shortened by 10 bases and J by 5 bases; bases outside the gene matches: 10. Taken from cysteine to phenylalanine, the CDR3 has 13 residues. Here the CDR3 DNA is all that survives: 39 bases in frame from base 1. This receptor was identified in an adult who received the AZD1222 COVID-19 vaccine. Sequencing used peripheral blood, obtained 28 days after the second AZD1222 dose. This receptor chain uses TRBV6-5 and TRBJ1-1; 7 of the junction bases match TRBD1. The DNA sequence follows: TGTGCCATAGAGGGGACAGCGGGTACTGAAGCTTTCTTT. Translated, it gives CAIEGTAGTEAFF.